The clone carrying this T cell receptor beta chain was found a few times. With 60 Vbeta and 13 Jbeta primers, the PCR was carried out. Method: immunoSEQ multiplex PCR; TCRdb's copy keeps in-frame clones and lacks some. The table lists about 170,000 clones, 85% of them singletons, with 2% to 3% in the top ten. This entry comes from a study of cytomegalovirus exposure and HLA in healthy donors. The CDR3 covers 13 residues. V shed 10 bases and J 4 bases; nucleotides not matched to a gene: 9. Per the germline V gene, CDR1 is ENHRY and CDR2 is SYGVKD. The sample was PBMCs. The clonotype comes from a man aged 30 to 45 in good health and CMV-seropositive. The chain carries TRBV10-3 and TRBJ1-1; 7 positions match TRBD1. The CDR3 sequence is CATTGESSTEAFF. CDR3 nucleotides: TGTGCCACCACAGGGGAAAGTAGCACTGAAGCTTTCTTT.